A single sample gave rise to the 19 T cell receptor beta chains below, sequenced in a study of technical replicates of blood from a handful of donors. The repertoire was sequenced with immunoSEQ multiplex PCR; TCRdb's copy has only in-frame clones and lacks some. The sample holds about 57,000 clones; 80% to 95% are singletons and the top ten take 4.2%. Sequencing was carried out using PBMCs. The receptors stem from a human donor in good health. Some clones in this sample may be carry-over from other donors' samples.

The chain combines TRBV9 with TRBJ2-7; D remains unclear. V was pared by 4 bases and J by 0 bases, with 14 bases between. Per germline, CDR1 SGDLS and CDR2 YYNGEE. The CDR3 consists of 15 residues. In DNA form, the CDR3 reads TGTGCCAGCAGCCCCCTAATGGTTAGCTCCTACGAGCAGTACTTC. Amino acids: CASSPLMVSSYEQYF. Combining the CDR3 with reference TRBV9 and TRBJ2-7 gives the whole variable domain DSGVTQTPKHLITATGQRVTLRCSPRSGDLSVYWYQQSLDQGLQFLIQYYNGEERAKGNILERFSAQQFPDLHSELNLSSLELGDSALYFCASSPLMVSSYEQYFGPGTRLTVT.

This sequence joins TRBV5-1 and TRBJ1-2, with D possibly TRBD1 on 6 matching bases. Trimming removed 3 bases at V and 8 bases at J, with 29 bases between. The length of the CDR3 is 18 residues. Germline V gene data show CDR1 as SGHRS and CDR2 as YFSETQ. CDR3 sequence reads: CASSSGTSSLWNRLGYTF. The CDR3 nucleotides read TGCGCCAGCAGCTCCGGGACATCATCCTTATGGAACAGGCTCGGCTACACCTTC.

CDR3 in DNA: TGTGCCATCAGTGAGTCGAACAGGGACCCGAACACTGAAGCTTTCTTT. Amino acids: CAISESNRDPNTEAFF. The V and J genes are TRBV10-3 and TRBJ1-1; TRBD1 might be the D (6 bases). The ends were cut back, 0 bases at V and 1 base at J, with 12 bases in the middle. From germline, CDR1 is ENHRY and CDR2 SYGVKD. The CDR3 contains 16 residues.

In DNA form, the CDR3 reads TGTGCCAGCACTCTCCAGGGGGGTCGATCTGGCTACACCTTC. Its protein product is CASTLQGGRSGYTF. V and J are TRBV6-1 and TRBJ1-2, with TRBD1 matching 7 bases. Trimming removed 7 bases from V and 7 bases from J; junction bases left unmatched: 12. Per germline, CDR1 MNHNS and CDR2 SASEGT. This CDR3 is 14 amino acids long.

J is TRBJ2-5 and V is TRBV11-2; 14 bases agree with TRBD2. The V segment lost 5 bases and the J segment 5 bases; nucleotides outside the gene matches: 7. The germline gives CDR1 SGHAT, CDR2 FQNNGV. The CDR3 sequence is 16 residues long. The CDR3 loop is CASSPGTSGSGETQYF. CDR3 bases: TGTGCCAGCAGCCCAGGGACTAGCGGGAGCGGGGAGACCCAGTACTTC.

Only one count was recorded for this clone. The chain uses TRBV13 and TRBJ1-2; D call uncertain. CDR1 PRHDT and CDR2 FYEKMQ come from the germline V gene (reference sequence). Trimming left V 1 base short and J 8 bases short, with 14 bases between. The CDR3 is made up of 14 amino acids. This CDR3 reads CASSLEGVNGGYTF. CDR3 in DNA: TGTGCCAGCAGCTTAGAAGGAGTGAATGGGGGCTACACCTTC.

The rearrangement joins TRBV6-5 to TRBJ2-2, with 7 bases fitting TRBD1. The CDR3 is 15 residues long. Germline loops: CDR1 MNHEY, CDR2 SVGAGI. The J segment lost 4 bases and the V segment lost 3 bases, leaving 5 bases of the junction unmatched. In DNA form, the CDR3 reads TGTGCCAGCAGTTATAAGACAGGGACCACCGGGGAGCTGTTTTTT. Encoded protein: CASSYKTGTTGELFF.

CDR3 bases: TGTGCCTGGAGTGGGGACAGGGTTACCCATGGCTACACCTTC. Its translation is CAWSGDRVTHGYTF. This sequence joins TRBV30 and TRBJ1-2; 9 nucleotides agree with TRBD1. V trimming: 1 base; J trimming: 6 bases; junction bases outside the gene matches: 6. The CDR3 is made up of 14 amino acids. The germline gives CDR1 GTSNPN, CDR2 SVGIG (reference sequence).

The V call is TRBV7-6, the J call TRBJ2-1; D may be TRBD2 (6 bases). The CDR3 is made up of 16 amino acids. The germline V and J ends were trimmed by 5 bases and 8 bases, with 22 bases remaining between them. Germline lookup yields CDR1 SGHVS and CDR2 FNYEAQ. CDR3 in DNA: TGTGCCAGCAGCCCAGAGGCTAGCGAGGGCATCCATGAGCAGTTCTTC. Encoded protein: CASSPEASEGIHEQFF.

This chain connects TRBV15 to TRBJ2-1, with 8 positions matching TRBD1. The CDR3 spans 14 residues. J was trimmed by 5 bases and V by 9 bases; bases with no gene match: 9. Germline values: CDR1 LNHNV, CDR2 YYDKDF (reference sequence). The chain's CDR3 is CATSADRDHNEQFF. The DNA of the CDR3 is TGTGCCACAAGCGCGGACAGGGACCACAATGAGCAGTTCTTC.

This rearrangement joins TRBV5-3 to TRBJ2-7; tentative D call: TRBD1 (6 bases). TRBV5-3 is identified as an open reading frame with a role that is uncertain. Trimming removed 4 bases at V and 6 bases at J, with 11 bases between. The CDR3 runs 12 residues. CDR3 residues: CARSPYRVEQYF. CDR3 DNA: TGTGCCAGAAGCCCGTACAGGGTCGAGCAGTACTTC.

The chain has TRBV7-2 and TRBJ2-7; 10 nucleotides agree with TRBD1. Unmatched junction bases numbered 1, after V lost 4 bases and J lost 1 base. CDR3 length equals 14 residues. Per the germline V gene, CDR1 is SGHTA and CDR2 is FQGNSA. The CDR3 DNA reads TGTGCCAGCAGCTCGGGACAGGGGTCCTACGAGCAGTACTTC. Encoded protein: CASSSGQGSYEQYF. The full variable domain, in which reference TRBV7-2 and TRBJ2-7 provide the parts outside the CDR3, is GAGVSQSPSNKVTEKGKDVELRCDPISGHTALYWYRQSLGQGLEFLIYFQGNSAPDKSGLPSDRFSAERTGGSVSTLTIQRTQQEDSAVYLCASSSGQGSYEQYFGPGTRLTVT.

The chain's CDR3 is CASSVGSGGPGGTQYF. The DNA of the CDR3 is TGTGCCAGCAGCGTAGGTAGCGGGGGGCCTGGCGGTACGCAGTATTTT. The J gene is TRBJ2-3, the V gene TRBV9; 10 bases fit TRBD2. V lost 0 bases and J lost 8; bases outside the gene matches: 9. CDR3 length: 16 residues. Germline lookup yields CDR1 SGDLS and CDR2 YYNGEE. Filled out from reference TRBV9 and TRBJ2-3, the complete variable domain reads DSGVTQTPKHLITATGQRVTLRCSPRSGDLSVYWYQQSLDQGLQFLIQYYNGEERAKGNILERFSAQQFPDLHSELNLSSLELGDSALYFCASSVGSGGPGGTQYFGPGTRLTVL.

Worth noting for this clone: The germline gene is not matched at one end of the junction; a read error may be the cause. CDR3 sequence: CASSLTESNEKLFF. The CDR3 region has the DNA TGTGCCAGCAGCTTGACAGAATCTAATGAGAAACTGTTTTTT. The chain uses TRBV5-4 and TRBJ1-4; D unresolved. The CDR3 is 14 amino acids. The germline CDR1 and CDR2 sequences are SGHNT and YYREEE (reference sequence).

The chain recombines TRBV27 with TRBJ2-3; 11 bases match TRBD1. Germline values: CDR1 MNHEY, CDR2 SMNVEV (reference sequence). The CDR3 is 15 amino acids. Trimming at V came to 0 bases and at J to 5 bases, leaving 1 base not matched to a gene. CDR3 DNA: TGTGCCAGCAGTTTATCGGGGACAGGGGGAGATACGCAGTATTTT. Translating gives CASSLSGTGGDTQYF.

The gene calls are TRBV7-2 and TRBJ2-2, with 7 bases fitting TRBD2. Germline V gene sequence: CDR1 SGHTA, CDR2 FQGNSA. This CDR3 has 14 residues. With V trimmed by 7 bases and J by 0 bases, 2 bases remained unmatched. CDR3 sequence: CASTGGTNTGELFF. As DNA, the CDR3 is TGTGCCAGCACCGGGGGGACGAACACCGGGGAGCTGTTTTTT.

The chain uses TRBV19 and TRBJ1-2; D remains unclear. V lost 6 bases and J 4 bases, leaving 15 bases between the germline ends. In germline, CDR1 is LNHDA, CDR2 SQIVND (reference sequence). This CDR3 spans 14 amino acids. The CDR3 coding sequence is TGTGCCAGTAGGCCCGACCCACGGGGCTATGGCTACACCTTC. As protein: CASRPDPRGYGYTF.

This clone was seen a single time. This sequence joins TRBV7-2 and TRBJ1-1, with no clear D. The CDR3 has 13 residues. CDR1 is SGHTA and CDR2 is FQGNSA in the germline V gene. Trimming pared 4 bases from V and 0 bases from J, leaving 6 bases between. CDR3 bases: TGTGCCAGCAGCTGGCGGATGAACACTGAAGCTTTCTTT. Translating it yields CASSWRMNTEAFF.

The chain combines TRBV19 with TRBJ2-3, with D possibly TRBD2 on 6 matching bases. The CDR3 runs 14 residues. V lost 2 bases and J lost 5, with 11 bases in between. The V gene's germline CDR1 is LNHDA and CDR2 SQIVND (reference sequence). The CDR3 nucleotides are TGTGCCAGTAGTATACAGGGAGGAGAAGATACGCAGTATTTT. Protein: CASSIQGGEDTQYF.